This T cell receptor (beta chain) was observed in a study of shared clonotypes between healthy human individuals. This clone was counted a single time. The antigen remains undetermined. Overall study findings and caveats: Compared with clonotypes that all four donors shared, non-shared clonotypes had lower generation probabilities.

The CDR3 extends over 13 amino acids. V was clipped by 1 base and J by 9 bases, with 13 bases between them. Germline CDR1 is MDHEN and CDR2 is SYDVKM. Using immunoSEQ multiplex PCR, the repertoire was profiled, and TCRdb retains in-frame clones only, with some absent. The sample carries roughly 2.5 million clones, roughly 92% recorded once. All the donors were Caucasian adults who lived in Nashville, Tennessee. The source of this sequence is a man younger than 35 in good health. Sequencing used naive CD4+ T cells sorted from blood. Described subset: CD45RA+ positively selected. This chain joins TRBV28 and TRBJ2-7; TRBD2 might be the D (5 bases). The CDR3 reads CASSLSGPEGQYF. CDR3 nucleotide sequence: TGTGCCAGCAGTTTATCTGGACCCGAGGGGCAGTACTTC.